These 17 T cell receptor beta chains were all obtained from the same sample, sequenced in a study of neurological immune-mediated disorders (dated by TCRdb to the late 2010s). Library preparation employed 5' RACE. The reads were generated on an Illumina HiSeq 2500. TCRdb took the public reads, trimmed them with fastp at Q25, ran MiXCR for clone calling and kept in-frame beta chains. Records with the same CDR3 protein are collapsed into one entry carrying the most frequent genes and DNA. Recorded for this sample are about 55,000 distinct CDR3 sequences; 3% to 4.5% of them occurred a single time. Of the sample, less than 2% falls within the top ten clones. The sample was PBMCs. The receptors come from a man aged 25 to 40 with multiple sclerosis.

This clonotype was detected many times. The V and J genes are TRBV10-2 and TRBJ2-1, with D perhaps TRBD2 (6 bases). The ends were cut back, 6 bases at V and 12 bases at J, with 18 bases in the middle. This CDR3 has 13 amino acids. Germline values: CDR1 WSHSY, CDR2 SAAADI. CDR3 sequence: CASRDGGTMGQFF. DNA for the CDR3: TGCGCCAGCAGGGACGGAGGGACCATGGGGCAGTTCTTC.

This clonotype has ten or more counts. J is TRBJ2-1 and V is TRBV5-1, with TRBD1 matching over 9 bases. The V gene's germline CDR1 is SGHRS and CDR2 YFSETQ. V lost 4 bases and J lost 10; bases outside the gene matches: 15. The CDR3 has 16 amino acids. DNA of the CDR3: TGCGCCAGCAGCCCCCATCGGGACAGGGCGTCAAGGGAGCAGTTCTTC. Its translation: CASSPHRDRASREQFF.

This clonotype has a count of ten or more. J is TRBJ1-1 and V is TRBV6-5, with no clear D. Trimming pared 2 bases from V and 1 base from J, leaving 5 bases between. The CDR3 has 13 residues. Germline V gives CDR1 MNHEY, CDR2 SVGAGI. The CDR3 protein is CASSYTTNTEAFF. CDR3 sequence (DNA): TGTGCCAGCAGTTACACGACGAACACTGAAGCTTTCTTT.

The sample holds many counts of this clonotype. This chain uses TRBV5-1 with TRBJ2-5, with D possibly TRBD1 on 5 matching bases. Trimming shortened V by 3 bases and J by 1 base, and 7 bases separated the two germline ends. The CDR3 is 13 residues long. Germline values: CDR1 SGHRS, CDR2 YFSETQ. CDR3: CASSSGAQETQYF. For the CDR3, the DNA is TGCGCCAGCAGCTCTGGGGCCCAAGAGACCCAGTACTTC.

This clonotype was picked up many times. The rearrangement uses TRBV12-3 or TRBV12-4 and TRBJ1-1; 9 bases fit TRBD1. The CDR3 runs to 14 residues. J was trimmed by 2 bases and V by 3 bases; bases with no gene match: 1. The CDR3 region has the DNA TGTGCCAGCAGTTTGGACAGGGGAAACACTGAAGCTTTCTTT. Translated: CASSLDRGNTEAFF.

In its sample, this clonotype was seen many times. The chain combines TRBV5-1 with TRBJ2-1, with TRBD2 as a possible D gene (6 bases). Trimming removed 2 bases from V and 4 bases from J, with 19 bases in between. This CDR3 has 17 residues. The V gene's germline CDR1 is SGHRS and CDR2 YFSETQ. CDR3: CASSLVWEEPDYNEQFF. The CDR3 DNA is TGCGCCAGCAGCTTAGTCTGGGAGGAACCCGATTACAATGAGCAGTTCTTC. The full variable domain, completed using reference TRBV5-1 and TRBJ2-1, is KAGVTQTPRYLIKTRGQQVTLSCSPISGHRSVSWYQQTPGQGLQFLFEYFSETQRNKGNFPGRFSGRQFSNSRSEMNVSTLELGDSALYLCASSLVWEEPDYNEQFFGPGTRLTVL.

This clonotype was detected ten times or more. The chain uses TRBV9 and TRBJ1-1; a weak D match, TRBD1 (6 bases). The CDR3 extends over 14 amino acids. The germline V and J ends were trimmed by 3 bases and 4 bases, with 13 bases remaining between them. CDR1 and CDR2 (germline): SGDLS, YYNGEE. DNA for the CDR3: TGTGCCAGCAGCGCTGGGGGGGGCGGCACTGAAGCTTTCTTT. Amino acids: CASSAGGGGTEAFF. Full variable domain (missing parts from reference TRBV9 and TRBJ1-1): DSGVTQTPKHLITATGQRVTLRCSPRSGDLSVYWYQQSLDQGLQFLIQYYNGEERAKGNILERFSAQQFPDLHSELNLSSLELGDSALYFCASSAGGGGTEAFFGQGTRLTVV.

There are many counts of this clonotype. The chain couples TRBV7-6 to TRBJ2-3; 7 bases match TRBD1. The junction had 9 bases not matched to a gene; V was cut back by 0 bases and J by 6 bases. Germline-derived CDR1 and CDR2 are SGHVS and FNYEAQ. This CDR3 has 16 amino acids. CDR3 in amino acids: CASSLARGQPRDTQYF. CDR3 DNA sequence: TGTGCCAGCAGCTTAGCCCGGGGACAGCCGAGGGATACGCAGTATTTT.

As concerns this clonotype: A junction end diverges from the germline sequence, so it may reflect a read error. The rearrangement links TRBV2 to TRBJ1-6, with TRBD1 identical over 7 bases. Germline CDR1 reads SNHLY; CDR2 reads FYNNEI. This CDR3 spans 14 amino acids. The CDR3 region is CASNPDRLDSPLNF. The CDR3 DNA reads TGTGCCAGCAATCCGGACAGGCTGGATTCACCCCTCAACTTT.

The V gene is TRBV10-3, the J gene TRBJ1-1; D is unclear. Germline CDR1 is ENHRY and CDR2 is SYGVKD. V lost 0 bases and J 5 bases, leaving 10 bases between the germline ends. The CDR3 has 14 residues. In DNA form, the CDR3 reads TGTGCCATCAGTGAGTCCCGACGGAAAACTGAAGCTTTCTTT. Protein sequence: CAISESRRKTEAFF.

This clonotype occurred many times. This chain uses TRBV6-5 with TRBJ1-2; possibly TRBD1 for D (5 bases). This CDR3 has 12 amino acids. V shed 6 bases and J shed 8 bases, with 13 bases lying between them. The germline gives CDR1 MNHEY, CDR2 SVGAGI. The DNA of the CDR3 is TGTGCCAGCAGCACCCCAGGGTTGGGCTACACCTTC. Its translation is CASSTPGLGYTF.

This clonotype has a count of ten or more. This chain links TRBV5-1 with TRBJ2-7, with 10 nucleotides matching TRBD2. Germline trimming cut 3 bases from V and 5 bases from J; bases unmatched to any gene: 11. The CDR3 length is 16 residues. CDR1 and CDR2 from the germline V gene are SGHRS and YFSETQ. CDR3 sequence: CASSYLTAGGPDEQYF. The CDR3 DNA reads TGCGCCAGCAGCTACCTGACAGCGGGAGGGCCCGACGAGCAGTACTTC. The variable domain in full, with the rest retrieved from reference TRBV5-1 and TRBJ2-7, is KAGVTQTPRYLIKTRGQQVTLSCSPISGHRSVSWYQQTPGQGLQFLFEYFSETQRNKGNFPGRFSGRQFSNSRSEMNVSTLELGDSALYLCASSYLTAGGPDEQYFGPGTRLTVT.

This clonotype appeared a few times. This chain joins TRBV30 and TRBJ2-7; the D gene is possibly TRBD1 (5 bases). CDR1 and CDR2 (germline): GTSNPN, SVGIG (reference sequence). The length of the CDR3 is 14 residues. Between the trimmed V and J ends, which lost 4 bases and 3 bases, there was a span of 16 bases. CDR3 coding DNA: TGTGCCTGGACTAGACAGTTTAAAATCTACGAGCAGTACTTC. Amino acid sequence: CAWTRQFKIYEQYF.

This clonotype was observed at least ten times. The V gene is TRBV9, the J gene TRBJ2-4, with TRBD2 identical over 8 bases. This CDR3 contains 13 residues. Germline V gene data show CDR1 as SGDLS and CDR2 as YYNGEE. V dropped 4 bases and J dropped 8; count of bases not matched to a gene: 5. The CDR3 is CASSSSGSDIQYF. The CDR3 DNA reads TGTGCCAGCAGCTCCAGCGGGAGTGACATTCAGTACTTC.

This clonotype was detected many times. The J gene is TRBJ2-7, the V gene TRBV10-3; D uncertain. Germline V gives CDR1 ENHRY, CDR2 SYGVKD. CDR3 length equals 13 residues. The germline V and J ends were trimmed by 11 bases and 7 bases, with 21 bases remaining between them. CDR3 sequence (DNA): TGTGCCGCTTGGTCCACCCCTCTAAGAGAGCAGTACTTC. Translation: CAAWSTPLREQYF.

This clonotype showed up many times. The rearrangement joins TRBV12-3 or TRBV12-4 to TRBJ2-5, with 7 bases fitting TRBD1. CDR3 length: 14 amino acids. After removal of 4 bases from V and 3 bases from J, the junction contained 5 bases not matched to a gene. The CDR3 bases are TGTGCCAGCAGTTCGGGGACAGTTGAAGAGACCCAGTACTTC. Amino acid sequence: CASSSGTVEETQYF.

This clonotype came up many times. The J gene is TRBJ1-1, the V gene TRBV5-6, with unresolved D. CDR1 and CDR2 from the germline V gene are SGHDT and YYEEEE. This CDR3 is 14 amino acids long. V was shortened by 3 bases and J by 4 bases, with 13 bases between the two germline ends. The CDR3 DNA is TGTGCCAGCAGCTATGAGGTCTGGGGCACTGAAGCTTTCTTT. As protein: CASSYEVWGTEAFF.